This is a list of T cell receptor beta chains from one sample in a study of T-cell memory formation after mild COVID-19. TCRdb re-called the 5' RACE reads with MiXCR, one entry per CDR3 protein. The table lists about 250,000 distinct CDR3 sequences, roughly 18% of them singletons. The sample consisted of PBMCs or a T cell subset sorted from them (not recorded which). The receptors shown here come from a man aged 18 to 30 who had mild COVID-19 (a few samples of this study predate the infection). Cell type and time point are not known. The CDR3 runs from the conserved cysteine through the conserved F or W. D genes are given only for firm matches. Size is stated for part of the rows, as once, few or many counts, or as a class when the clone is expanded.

cdr3_aa: CASSLRVRREKLFF; cdr3_nt: TGTGCCAGCAGCTTGAGGGTGCGACGTGAAAAACTGTTTTTT; clone_size: few; v_call: TRBV5-6; d_call: .; j_call: TRBJ1-4
cdr3_aa: CASSLDPPSGGRTDTQYF; cdr3_nt: TGCGCCAGCAGCTTGGACCCCCCGAGCGGGGGCCGCACAGATACGCAGTATTTT; clone_size: .; v_call: TRBV5-1; d_call: TRBD2; j_call: TRBJ2-3
cdr3_aa: CSVVPRGANTGELFF; cdr3_nt: TGCAGCGTTGTCCCTCGGGGGGCGAACACCGGGGAGCTGTTTTTT; clone_size: .; v_call: TRBV29-1; d_call: TRBD2; j_call: TRBJ2-2
cdr3_aa: CASSPNLQGTQYF; cdr3_nt: TGTGCCAGCAGCCCAAACCTTCAAGGGACCCAGTACTTC; clone_size: few; v_call: TRBV7-3; d_call: .; j_call: TRBJ2-5
cdr3_aa: CASSPPGQFYGYTF; cdr3_nt: TGTGCCAGCAGCCCACCGGGACAGTTCTATGGCTACACCTTC; clone_size: .; v_call: TRBV12-3/TRBV12-4; d_call: TRBD1; j_call: TRBJ1-2
cdr3_aa: CASSQFLGVEQFF; cdr3_nt: TGTGCCAGCAGCCAATTCCTGGGAGTCGAGCAGTTCTTC; clone_size: many; v_call: TRBV3-1; d_call: .; j_call: TRBJ2-1
cdr3_aa: CASSLSIEETQYF; cdr3_nt: TGTGCCAGCAGTTTATCCATTGAAGAGACCCAGTACTTC; clone_size: .; v_call: TRBV28; d_call: .; j_call: TRBJ2-5
cdr3_aa: CASKSSGDGNQPQHF; cdr3_nt: TGTGCCAGCAAGTCGTCGGGGGACGGCAATCAGCCCCAGCATTTT; clone_size: few; v_call: TRBV12-3/TRBV12-4; d_call: .; j_call: TRBJ1-5
cdr3_aa: CASSWRQGEADTQYF; cdr3_nt: TGCGCCAGCAGTTGGCGACAGGGCGAGGCAGATACGCAGTATTTT; clone_size: .; v_call: TRBV5-1; d_call: TRBD1; j_call: TRBJ2-3
cdr3_aa: CASSLLSGTGELFF; cdr3_nt: TGTGCCAGCAGTTTATTGTCCGGGACCGGGGAGCTGTTTTTT; clone_size: few; v_call: TRBV12-3/TRBV12-4; d_call: .; j_call: TRBJ2-2
cdr3_aa: CASSPAGQGFYGYTF; cdr3_nt: TGTGCCAGCTCACCAGCGGGACAGGGTTTCTATGGCTACACCTTC; clone_size: few; v_call: TRBV18; d_call: TRBD1; j_call: TRBJ1-2
cdr3_aa: CASSQTGKFYEQYF; cdr3_nt: TGCGCCAGCAGCCAGACAGGAAAATTCTACGAGCAGTACTTC; clone_size: .; v_call: TRBV4-3; d_call: .; j_call: TRBJ2-7
cdr3_aa: CASRGQPDQPQHF; cdr3_nt: TGCGCCAGCAGAGGGCAACCCGATCAGCCCCAGCATTTT; clone_size: many; v_call: TRBV5-1; d_call: .; j_call: TRBJ1-5
cdr3_aa: CASSHDRNQETQYF; cdr3_nt: TGTGCCAGCAGCCACGACAGGAACCAAGAGACCCAGTACTTC; clone_size: .; v_call: TRBV7-9; d_call: .; j_call: TRBJ2-5
cdr3_aa: CASSFGGDSYNEQFF; cdr3_nt: TGCGCCAGCAGCTTTGGGGGGGACTCCTACAATGAGCAGTTCTTC; clone_size: .; v_call: TRBV5-1; d_call: TRBD2; j_call: TRBJ2-1
cdr3_aa: CASSERPSGANVLTF; cdr3_nt: TGTGCCAGCAGTGAAAGGCCCTCTGGGGCCAACGTCCTGACTTTC; clone_size: few; v_call: TRBV2; d_call: .; j_call: TRBJ2-6
cdr3_aa: CASSPQGRDQPQHF; cdr3_nt: TGTGCCAGCAGCCCACAGGGGAGGGATCAGCCCCAGCATTTT; clone_size: .; v_call: TRBV6-2/TRBV6-3; d_call: TRBD1; j_call: TRBJ1-5
cdr3_aa: CATSGGQGVETQYF; cdr3_nt: TGTGCCACCAGTGGGGGACAGGGTGTAGAGACCCAGTACTTC; clone_size: .; v_call: TRBV24-1; d_call: TRBD1; j_call: TRBJ2-5
cdr3_aa: CASGGTFFTGELFF; cdr3_nt: TGTGCCAGCGGCGGGACATTTTTTACCGGGGAGCTGTTTTTT; clone_size: few; v_call: TRBV6-5; d_call: .; j_call: TRBJ2-2
cdr3_aa: CASSLDTGGGYGYTF; cdr3_nt: TGCGCCAGCAGCTTGGATACAGGGGGCGGCTATGGCTACACCTTC; clone_size: .; v_call: TRBV5-1; d_call: TRBD1; j_call: TRBJ1-2
cdr3_aa: CASSYLLLRGETQYF; cdr3_nt: TGTGCCAGCAGCTATCTATTGCTAAGAGGAGAGACCCAGTACTTC; clone_size: .; v_call: TRBV6-2/TRBV6-3; d_call: .; j_call: TRBJ2-5
cdr3_aa: CASSLVAGDQPQHF; cdr3_nt: TGTGCCAGCAGCTTAGTCGCGGGCGATCAGCCCCAGCATTTT; clone_size: few; v_call: TRBV7-2; d_call: .; j_call: TRBJ1-5
cdr3_aa: CASSLQGQYYEQYF; cdr3_nt: TGTGCCAGCAGTTTGCAGGGGCAATACTACGAGCAGTACTTC; clone_size: .; v_call: TRBV12-3/TRBV12-4; d_call: .; j_call: TRBJ2-7
cdr3_aa: CASSLGQTEETQYF; cdr3_nt: TGCGCCAGCAGCTTAGGACAGACCGAAGAGACCCAGTACTTC; clone_size: many; v_call: TRBV5-1; d_call: .; j_call: TRBJ2-5
cdr3_aa: CSASEGRGNSPLHF; cdr3_nt: TGCAGTGCTAGTGAGGGGCGTGGGAATTCACCCCTCCACTTT; clone_size: .; v_call: TRBV20-1; d_call: .; j_call: TRBJ1-6